The 15 T cell receptor beta chains below come from one sample, sequenced in a study of graft-versus-host responses after intestinal transplantation. Here immunoSEQ multiplex PCR was the method, and the copy in TCRdb shows in-frame clones only, minus some. This table has 99,000 or so clones, roughly 83% appearing once. The specimen was PBMCs, collected 255 days after intestinal transplant. The receptors come from a human patient who received an intestinal transplant, so some T cells may come from the graft donor.

The chain links TRBV4-1 to TRBJ2-1, with D perhaps matching TRBD2 (6 bases). In germline, CDR1 is MGHRA, CDR2 YSYEKL. The CDR3 covers 16 residues. Trimming removed 2 bases at V and 0 bases at J, with 11 bases between. CDR3: CASSQIAVPSYNEQFF. In DNA, the CDR3 is TGCGCCAGCAGCCAAATAGCGGTCCCCTCCTACAATGAGCAGTTCTTC.

The rearrangement joins TRBV7-3 to TRBJ2-1, with TRBD2 matching over 7 bases. The CDR3 consists of 15 residues. With V trimmed by 0 bases and J by 8 bases, 7 bases remained unmatched. From germline, CDR1 is SGHTA and CDR2 FQGTGA. The CDR3 DNA reads TGTGCCAGCAGCTTAACCGCGGGAGAGACTGATGAGCAGTTCTTC. Protein sequence: CASSLTAGETDEQFF.

The chain uses TRBV30 and TRBJ2-2; D may be TRBD1 (7 bases). The CDR3 consists of 15 residues. V was clipped by 3 bases and J by 3 bases, with 14 bases between them. Germline-derived CDR1 and CDR2 are GTSNPN and SVGIG (reference sequence). The CDR3 nucleotides are TGTGCCTGGAGGAAAGACAGGGAGGACACCGGGGAGCTGTTTTTT. Protein: CAWRKDREDTGELFF.

This clone was counted only a few times. V gene TRBV5-6 combines with J gene TRBJ1-3; D gene unclear. V lost 2 bases and J 2 bases, leaving 14 bases between the germline ends. The CDR3 consists of 16 residues. Germline lookup yields CDR1 SGHDT and CDR2 YYEEEE. The CDR3 DNA reads TGTGCCAGCAGCTTTGGGGTCGACCCTACTGGAAACACCATATATTTT. Translated, it gives CASSFGVDPTGNTIYF.

The chain has TRBV7-9 and TRBJ2-3, with D unclear. Looked up from germline, CDR1 is SEHNR and CDR2 is FQNEAQ (reference sequence). V lost 4 bases and J 0 bases, leaving 11 bases between the germline ends. This CDR3 has 15 amino acids. Here the CDR3 reads CASSSGITSTDTQYF. The DNA of the CDR3 is TGTGCCAGCAGCTCAGGAATCACTAGCACAGATACGCAGTATTTT.

CDR3 protein: CATSRGAGWSSYEQYF. CDR3 nucleotide sequence: TGTGCCACCAGCAGGGGAGCGGGGTGGAGCTCCTACGAGCAGTACTTC. The chain has TRBV15 and TRBJ2-7; TRBD2 aligns across 7 bases. The CDR3 runs to 16 residues. V was pared by 3 bases and J by 0 bases, with 8 bases of the junction left unmatched. The germline CDR1 and CDR2 sequences are LNHNV and YYDKDF (reference sequence).

For the CDR3, the DNA is TGTGCCAGCAGTCAGGGATCTGGGGCCAACGTCCTGACTTTC. Amino acids: CASSQGSGANVLTF. The genes are TRBV27 and TRBJ2-6, with TRBD1 as a possible D gene (5 bases). The CDR3 is made up of 14 amino acids. V lost 5 bases and J lost 1, with 6 bases in between. The germline V gene encodes CDR1 MNHEY and CDR2 SMNVEV (reference sequence). The full variable domain, in which reference TRBV27 and TRBJ2-6 provide the parts outside the CDR3, is EAQVTQNPRYLITVTGKKLTVTCSQNMNHEYMSWYRQDPGLGLRQIYYSMNVEVTDKGDVPEGYKVSRKEKRNFPLILESPSPNQTSLYFCASSQGSGANVLTFGAGSRLTVL.

J is TRBJ1-5 and V is TRBV28; perhaps TRBD1 as D (5 bases). Germline lookup yields CDR1 MDHEN and CDR2 SYDVKM. The CDR3 sequence is 14 residues long. Trimming stripped 7 bases from V and 4 bases from J, with 14 bases between. The CDR3 reads CASTLRVGNQPQHF. The CDR3 DNA reads TGTGCCAGCACCCTCAGGGTTGGGAATCAGCCCCAGCATTTT.

A single count supports this clone. J is TRBJ2-7 and V is TRBV4-1, with D tentatively TRBD1 or TRBD2 (6 bases each). CDR3 size: 13 residues. Looked up from germline, CDR1 is MGHRA and CDR2 is YSYEKL. V was cut by 3 bases and J by 6 bases, with 12 bases left in between. For the CDR3, the DNA is TGCGCCAGCAGCCAGAGGGGGGCGGTCGAGCAGTACTTC. Amino acid sequence: CASSQRGAVEQYF.

This chain connects TRBV5-4 to TRBJ2-7, with D possibly being TRBD1 (5 bases). Germline lookup yields CDR1 SGHNT and CDR2 YYREEE (reference sequence). The CDR3 runs to 14 residues. Trimming removed 0 bases from V and 0 bases from J, with 7 bases in between. CDR3: CASSLGGFSYEQYF. The CDR3, as DNA: TGTGCCAGCAGCTTGGGGGGCTTCTCCTACGAGCAGTACTTC. The full variable domain, rest sourced from reference TRBV5-4 and TRBJ2-7, is ETGVTQSPTHLIKTRGQQVTLRCSSQSGHNTVSWYQQALGQGPQFIFQYYREEENGRGNFPPRFSGLQFPNYSSELNVNALELDDSALYLCASSLGGFSYEQYFGPGTRLTVT.

This chain links TRBV9 with TRBJ2-1, with D possibly being TRBD1 (7 bases). The V gene lost 0 bases and the J gene lost 10 bases, with 17 bases spanning the gap. The length of the CDR3 is 15 residues. Germline values: CDR1 SGDLS, CDR2 YYNGEE. The CDR3 nucleotides are TGTGCCAGCAGCGTAGTTGGAGGGGGCGTGGAGGAGCAGTTCTTC. It is translated as CASSVVGGGVEEQFF.

V usage is TRBV5-4 and J usage is TRBJ1-2; the D gene is possibly TRBD1 (5 bases). V lost 1 base to trimming and J lost 5 bases, with 12 bases between them. CDR1 and CDR2 from the germline V gene are SGHNT and YYREEE (reference sequence). CDR3 length equals 14 residues. The CDR3 sequence: CASSLRGIGYGYTF. CDR3 DNA sequence: TGTGCCAGCAGCTTGCGGGGGATTGGGTATGGCTACACCTTC.

The CDR3 here is CASSGGQGNSNQPQHF. For the CDR3, the DNA is TGTGCCAGCTCAGGGGGACAGGGAAATAGCAATCAGCCCCAGCATTTT. The chain uses TRBV18 and TRBJ1-5; TRBD1 matches 9 bases. Looked up from germline, CDR1 is KGHSH and CDR2 is LQKENI. This CDR3 has 16 amino acids. Trimming took 5 bases from V and 0 from J; bases not matched to a gene: 5.

This sequence joins TRBV6-5 and TRBJ2-1; 8 bases fit TRBD1. The V and J ends lost 5 bases and 4 bases, in that order; junction bases with no gene match: 4. The CDR3 is 14 amino acids. Germline-derived CDR1 and CDR2 are MNHEY and SVGAGI. For the CDR3, the DNA is TGTGCCAGCAGTAAGGACAGGGAGTACAATGAGCAGTTCTTC. It translates to CASSKDREYNEQFF.

The rearrangement links TRBV7-9 to TRBJ2-2; D gene ambiguous. CDR1 and CDR2 (germline): SEHNR, FQNEAQ (reference sequence). This CDR3 is 13 amino acids long. Deletions cut 11 bases from V and 3 bases from J, with 13 bases between. CDR3 coding DNA: TGTGCCTCCGCAGGCCCCCACACCGGGGAGCTGTTTTTT. Amino acids: CASAGPHTGELFF.